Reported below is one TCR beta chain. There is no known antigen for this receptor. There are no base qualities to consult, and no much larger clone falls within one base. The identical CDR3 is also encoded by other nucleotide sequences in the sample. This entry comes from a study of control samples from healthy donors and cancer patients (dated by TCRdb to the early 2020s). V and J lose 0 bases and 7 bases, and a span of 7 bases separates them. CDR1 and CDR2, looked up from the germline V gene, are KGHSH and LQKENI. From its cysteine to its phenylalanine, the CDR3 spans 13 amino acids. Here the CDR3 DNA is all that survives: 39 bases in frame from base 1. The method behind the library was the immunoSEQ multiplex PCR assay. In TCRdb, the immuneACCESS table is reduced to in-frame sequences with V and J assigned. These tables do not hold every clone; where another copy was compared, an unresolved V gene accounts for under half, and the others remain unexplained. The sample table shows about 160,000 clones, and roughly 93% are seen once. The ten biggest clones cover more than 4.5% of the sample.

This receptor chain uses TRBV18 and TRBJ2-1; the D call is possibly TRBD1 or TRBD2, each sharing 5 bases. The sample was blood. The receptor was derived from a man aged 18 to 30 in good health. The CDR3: CASSPPGGNEQFF. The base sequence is TGTGCCAGCTCACCACCTGGGGGAAATGAGCAGTTCTTC.